Each of the 22 T cell receptor beta chains below was sequenced from the same sample in a study of T cell responses to AZD1222 COVID-19 vaccine (dated by TCRdb to the early 2020s). Libraries were constructed by the immunoSEQ multiplex PCR assay. As stored in TCRdb, this immuneACCESS dataset retains in-frame rearrangements with V and J assigned. A fraction of the clones does not appear; measured against another copy, unresolved V genes explain less than half of the discrepancy, and the remainder lacks a known reason. This sample is represented by 90,000 to 120,000 clones; approximately 86% of them were singletons. The leading ten clones occupy approximately 4% of the sample. This specimen's time point label, per the study, means: baseline before first vaccination. The specimen was peripheral blood, collected on day 0 of AZD1222 vaccination. The receptors come from an adult in good health.

The chain joins TRBV4-1 to TRBJ1-2, with TRBD1 identical over 8 bases. This CDR3 contains 15 residues. The germline gives CDR1 MGHRA, CDR2 YSYEKL. The junction had 15 bases not matched to a gene; V was cut back by 9 bases and J by 6 bases. CDR3 nucleotides: TGCGCCAGTGGGACAGGACCTTTTAACTATCATGGCTACACCTTC. Translated: CASGTGPFNYHGYTF.

V usage is TRBV18 and J usage is TRBJ2-3; D tentatively reads TRBD1 or TRBD2 (5 bases each). The germline V gene has CDR1 KGHSH and CDR2 LQKENI. This CDR3 has 13 residues. V was cut by 3 bases and J by 4 bases, with 8 bases left in between. CDR3 coding DNA: TGTGCCAGCTCACCTACGGGGCCAGATACGCAGTATTTT. Amino acid sequence: CASSPTGPDTQYF.

The V and J genes are TRBV7-3 and TRBJ2-1; a weak D match, TRBD2 (5 bases). Germline V gives CDR1 SGHTA, CDR2 FQGTGA. The CDR3 runs to 13 residues. Trimming cost V 5 bases and J 6 bases, with 11 bases left between them. The CDR3 spells CASSPAGFNEQFF. In DNA form, the CDR3 reads TGTGCCAGCAGCCCCGCGGGTTTCAATGAGCAGTTCTTC.

This chain links TRBV6-6 with TRBJ2-6; D is ambiguous. Looked up from germline, CDR1 is MNHNY and CDR2 is SVGAGI (reference sequence). Between the trimmed V and J ends, which lost 7 bases and 2 bases, there was a span of 6 bases. The CDR3 runs 13 residues. As DNA, the CDR3 is TGTGCCAGCAAATTGCCTGGGGCCAACGTCCTGACTTTC. Translated, it gives CASKLPGANVLTF.

The chain joins TRBV7-9 to TRBJ1-2; D is unresolved. The CDR3 has 17 amino acids. CDR1 is SEHNR and CDR2 is FQNEAQ in the germline V gene (reference sequence). V shed 1 base and J shed 0 bases, with 15 bases lying between them. CDR3 bases: TGTGCCAGCAGCTTAGACTTAGGGATGGAGTCTAACTATGGCTACACCTTC. This translates into CASSLDLGMESNYGYTF.

This chain links TRBV15 with TRBJ1-1; maybe TRBD1 (6 bases). The CDR3 has 15 amino acids. CDR1 and CDR2 (germline): LNHNV, YYDKDF (reference sequence). Trimming shortened V by 6 bases and J by 0 bases, and 14 bases separated the two germline ends. The CDR3 DNA reads as TGTGCCACCAGAGACCTCACAGGGTTGAACACTGAAGCTTTCTTT. It codes for CATRDLTGLNTEAFF.

The chain uses TRBV7-8 and TRBJ2-1; either TRBD1 or TRBD2 may fit D (5 bases each). This CDR3 spans 15 amino acids. The V gene lost 5 bases and the J gene lost 4 bases, with 15 bases spanning the gap. The V gene's germline CDR1 is SGHVS and CDR2 FQNEAQ. Written as DNA, the CDR3 is TGTGCCAGCAGCCTTGGGACCGTGCGATACAATGAGCAGTTCTTC. This gives the protein CASSLGTVRYNEQFF.

This clone was seen just once. Here the CDR3 DNA reads TGTGCCAGCAGCCTATCCGGACAGGGGGCCGCTAGCAATCAGCCCCAGCATTTT. This codes for CASSLSGQGAASNQPQHF. The gene calls are TRBV2 and TRBJ1-5, with TRBD1 identical over 11 bases. V lost 6 bases and J lost 0; bases outside the gene matches: 10. The CDR3 loop spans 18 amino acids. The germline gives CDR1 SNHLY, CDR2 FYNNEI.

The rearrangement links TRBV25-1 to TRBJ2-7; 10 bases line up with TRBD2. J was trimmed by 0 bases and V by 4 bases; bases with no gene match: 3. Germline CDR1 and CDR2: MGHDK and SYGVNS. There are 15 residues in the CDR3. In nucleotides, the CDR3 is TGTGCCAGCAGTGTAACTAGCGGGACCTCCTACGAGCAGTACTTC. Its translation: CASSVTSGTSYEQYF.

This clone has just one count. The chain employs TRBV3-1 (or the pseudogene TRBV3-2) and TRBJ2-5, with 13 positions matching TRBD2. Trimming cost V 1 base and J 4 bases; bases outside gene matches: 9. CDR3 length equals 18 residues. CDR1 is LGHDT and CDR2 is YNNKEL in the germline V gene (reference sequence). The CDR3 protein is CASSQGRGLAGLPETQYF. Here the CDR3 DNA reads TGTGCCAGCAGCCAAGGAAGGGGACTAGCGGGGTTGCCAGAGACCCAGTACTTC.

Turning to this clone: The same CDR3 can be traced to other DNA sequences in this sample. The chain is built from TRBV5-1 and TRBJ1-1; no reliable D call. Germline-derived CDR1 and CDR2 are SGHRS and YFSETQ. V gave up 1 base and J gave up 0 bases, with 4 bases separating them. CDR3 size: 13 residues. The CDR3: CASSLRLNTEAFF. In DNA, the CDR3 is TGCGCCAGCAGCTTGAGGTTGAACACTGAAGCTTTCTTT.

Only one count was recorded for this clone. The V and J genes are TRBV9 and TRBJ2-1, with 7 bases aligning to TRBD1. The CDR3 totals 14 residues. The V gene's germline CDR1 is SGDLS and CDR2 YYNGEE. Germline trimming cut 4 bases from V and 8 bases from J; bases unmatched to any gene: 9. The CDR3 region has the DNA TGTGCCAGCAGCCCAGGGGGAACATTCGATGAGCAGTTCTTC. Its translation: CASSPGGTFDEQFF.

The rearrangement joins TRBV5-6 to TRBJ1-2; D not certain. Trimming stripped 2 bases from V and 7 bases from J, with 18 bases between. Germline loops: CDR1 SGHDT, CDR2 YYEEEE. This CDR3 comprises 15 residues. CDR3 DNA sequence: TGTGCCAGCAGCTTAAGAGGGCCGGTCGCCGGTGGCTACACCTTC. This translates into CASSLRGPVAGGYTF. Using reference TRBV5-6 and TRBJ1-2 for the parts outside the CDR3, the full variable domain is DAGVTQSPTHLIKTRGQQVTLRCSPKSGHDTVSWYQQALGQGPQFIFQYYEEEERQRGNFPDRFSGHQFPNYSSELNVNALLLGDSALYLCASSLRGPVAGGYTFGSGTRLTVV.

This chain joins TRBV11-3 and TRBJ2-1, with D perhaps TRBD1 (6 bases). The CDR3 runs 17 residues. V lost 4 bases to trimming and J lost 0 bases, with 16 bases between them. Germline values: CDR1 SGHNT, CDR2 YENEEA. For the CDR3, the DNA is TGTGCCAGCAGCTATATGACAGGATTTAGCTCCTACAATGAGCAGTTCTTC. It codes for CASSYMTGFSSYNEQFF.

The J gene is TRBJ2-7, the V gene TRBV6-5; the D is unclear. Germline V gives CDR1 MNHEY, CDR2 SVGAGI. The CDR3 length is 10 residues. The ends were cut back, 8 bases at V and 1 base at J, with 3 bases in the middle. DNA of the CDR3: TGTGCCAGCCGTTCCTACGAGCAGTACTTC. Translation: CASRSYEQYF.

This clone was seen once. V is TRBV5-1 and J is TRBJ2-1, with 11 bases matching TRBD2. The germline CDR1 and CDR2 sequences are SGHRS and YFSETQ. The CDR3 is 16 residues long. V gave up 3 bases and J gave up 0 bases; unmatched junction bases: 2. CDR3 in DNA: TGCGCCAGCAGCTCCGGACTAGCGGGCTCCTACAATGAGCAGTTCTTC. Protein product: CASSSGLAGSYNEQFF.

V gene TRBV7-3 combines with J gene TRBJ2-3; TRBD2 matches at 9 bases. The CDR3 spans 17 residues. V lost 4 bases to trimming and J lost 4 bases; unmatched junction nucleotides: 12. Looked up from germline, CDR1 is SGHTA and CDR2 is FQGTGA. The CDR3 coding sequence is TGTGCCAGCAGCTCTCAGGGTAGCGGGAGTTGGTCAGATACGCAGTATTTT. As protein: CASSSQGSGSWSDTQYF.

This chain connects TRBV10-2 to TRBJ1-4; a weak D match, TRBD1 (5 bases). The CDR3 is 14 residues long. In germline, CDR1 is WSHSY, CDR2 SAAADI. The V end lost 3 bases, the J end lost 2 bases, and 7 bases lay between the germline ends. The CDR3: CASSDGGTNEKLFF. CDR3 coding DNA: TGCGCCAGCAGTGACGGGGGGACTAATGAAAAACTGTTTTTT.

The chain carries TRBV27 and TRBJ2-1, with 8 bases matching TRBD2. Germline V gene data show CDR1 as MNHEY and CDR2 as SMNVEV (reference sequence). This CDR3 is built from 14 residues. Germline trimming cut 9 bases from V and 5 bases from J; bases unmatched to any gene: 9. For the CDR3, the DNA is TGTGCCAGATGTGGTAGCGGGAATAACAATGAGCAGTTCTTC. Amino acid sequence: CARCGSGNNNEQFF.

Here the CDR3 DNA reads TGTGCCACCAGTGATTCCCGGACTAGGGGAAACACCGGGGAGCTGTTTTTT. The encoded protein is CATSDSRTRGNTGELFF. The genes are TRBV24-1 and TRBJ2-2; TRBD2 aligns across 7 bases. The CDR3 totals 17 residues. Germline CDR1 reads KGHDR; CDR2 reads SFDVKD. Trimming removed 2 bases from V and 2 bases from J; junction bases left unmatched: 7.

The gene calls are TRBV5-8 and TRBJ1-2, with D possibly being TRBD1 (5 bases). V dropped 0 bases and J dropped 8 bases, with 23 bases sitting between them. Looked up from germline, CDR1 is SGHTS and CDR2 is YDEGEE. There are 17 residues in the CDR3. The CDR3 is CASSLAGRDWGQLGYTF. DNA for the CDR3: TGTGCCAGCAGCTTGGCCGGGAGGGACTGGGGCCAATTGGGCTACACCTTC.

The chain uses TRBV5-4 and TRBJ1-2, with 10 bases lining up with TRBD1. Germline V gene sequence: CDR1 SGHNT, CDR2 YYREEE (reference sequence). The CDR3 spans 14 residues. V was pared by 3 bases and J by 7 bases, with 6 bases of the junction left unmatched. As DNA, the CDR3 is TGTGCCAGCAGCTCTCCGGGACAGGGGCTTGGCTACACCTTC. Its translation: CASSSPGQGLGYTF.